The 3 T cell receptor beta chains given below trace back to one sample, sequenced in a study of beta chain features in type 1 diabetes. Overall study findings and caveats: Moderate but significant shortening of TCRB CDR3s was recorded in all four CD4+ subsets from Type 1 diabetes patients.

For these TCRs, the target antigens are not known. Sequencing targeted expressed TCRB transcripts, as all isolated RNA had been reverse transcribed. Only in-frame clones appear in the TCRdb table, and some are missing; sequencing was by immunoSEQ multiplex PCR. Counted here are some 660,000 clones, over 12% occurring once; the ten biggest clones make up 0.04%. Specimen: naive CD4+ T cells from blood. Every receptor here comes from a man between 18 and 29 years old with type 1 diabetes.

CDR3 bases: TGCGCCAGCACGGGAGGACAGGCGTGGGATACGCAGTATTTT. The encoded protein is CASTGGQAWDTQYF. The genes are TRBV5-1 and TRBJ2-3, with D perhaps being TRBD1 or TRBD2 (7 bases each). Deletions cut 6 bases from V and 6 bases from J, with 17 bases between. In germline, CDR1 is SGHRS, CDR2 YFSETQ. This CDR3 contains 14 residues.

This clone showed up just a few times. The CDR3 reads CASSPGTHHYGYTF. The DNA for the CDR3 is TGCGCCAGCAGTCCCGGGACACACCACTATGGCTACACCTTC. This chain uses TRBV23-1 with TRBJ1-2; the D gene is possibly TRBD1 (6 bases). TRBV23-1 is designated an ORF whose function remains uncertain. The CDR3 runs to 14 residues. Trimming cost V 4 bases and J 3 bases, with 12 bases left between them.

CDR3 loop: CASSGLGGNEQYF. The CDR3, as DNA: TGCGCCAGCAGTGGGCTCGGGGGGAACGAGCAGTACTTC. The V gene is TRBV10-2, the J gene TRBJ2-7; 7 bases align to TRBD2. Germline assignment: CDR1 WSHSY and CDR2 SAAADI. Losses at the gene ends were 4 bases for V and 5 bases for J; bases not matched to a gene: 5. This CDR3 has 13 amino acids.